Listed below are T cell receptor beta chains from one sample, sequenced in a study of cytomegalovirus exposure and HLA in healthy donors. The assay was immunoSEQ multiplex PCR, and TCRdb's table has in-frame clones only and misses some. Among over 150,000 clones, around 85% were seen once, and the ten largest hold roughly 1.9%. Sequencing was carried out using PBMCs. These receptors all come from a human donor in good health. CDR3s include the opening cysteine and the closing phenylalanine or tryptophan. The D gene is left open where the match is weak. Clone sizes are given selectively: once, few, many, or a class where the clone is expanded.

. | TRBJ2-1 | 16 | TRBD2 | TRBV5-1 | CASSSLAGGSYNEQFF | TGCGCCAGCAGTTCCCTAGCGGGGGGGAGTTACAATGAGCAGTTCTTC
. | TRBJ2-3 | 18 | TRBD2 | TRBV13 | CASSLVALAGGVTDTQYF | TGTGCCAGCAGCTTAGTAGCCCTAGCGGGGGGGGTCACAGATACGCAGTATTTT
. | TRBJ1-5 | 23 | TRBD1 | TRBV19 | CALTPPTSPHPGQAIYSNQPQHF | TGTGCCTTAACCCCCCCCACGTCCCCCCACCCAGGACAGGCGATCTATAGCAATCAGCCCCAGCATTTT
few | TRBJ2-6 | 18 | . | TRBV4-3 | CASSQELGQGGGANVLTF | TGCGCCAGCAGCCAAGAATTGGGGCAGGGCGGTGGGGCCAACGTCCTGACTTTC
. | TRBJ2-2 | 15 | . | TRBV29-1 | CSVEWGLGPTGELFF | TGCAGCGTTGAATGGGGGCTGGGCCCCACCGGGGAGCTGTTTTTT
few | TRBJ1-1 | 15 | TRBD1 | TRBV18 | CASSPETGVVTEAFF | TGTGCCAGCTCACCGGAGACAGGGGTCGTTACTGAAGCTTTCTTT
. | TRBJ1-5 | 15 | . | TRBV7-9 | CASSLAGQGKQPQHF | TGTGCCAGCAGCTTAGCAGGCCAGGGAAAACAGCCCCAGCATTTT
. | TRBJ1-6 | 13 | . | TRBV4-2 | CASSLDSNSPLHF | TGTGCCAGCAGCCTGGACAGTAATTCACCCCTCCACTTT
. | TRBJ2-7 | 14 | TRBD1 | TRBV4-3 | CASSQGRGRYEQYF | TGCGCCAGCAGCCAAGGCAGGGGGCGTTACGAGCAGTACTTC
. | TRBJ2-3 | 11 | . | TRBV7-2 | CAAGLSDTQYF | TGTGCCGCGGGGTTAAGTGATACGCAGTATTTT